This T cell receptor (beta chain) was recovered during a study of shared clonotypes between healthy human individuals. Study summary: CD4 naive and memory got three plates each, CD8 naive two, CD8 memory one.

The assay was immunoSEQ multiplex PCR, and TCRdb's table has in-frame clones only and misses some. The sample shows over a million clones, roughly 75% of them seen only once. The germline CDR1 and CDR2 sequences are SGHAT and FQNNGV. CDR3 length equals 18 residues. Trimming removed 3 bases from V and 1 base from J, with 21 bases in between. For this clone: What it binds is unknown.

Study-level results: Around 4.7% of naive CD4 clonotypes were shared across a handful of donors.

The study drew all its donors from Caucasian adults living in Nashville, Tennessee. CD4+ cells underwent separation, giving CD45RA+ naive and CD45RA-negative memory subsets. This TCR was recovered from a man in his late teens or twenties in good health. The chain joins TRBV11-2 to TRBJ2-5, with D hard to call. Sequenced: memory CD4+ T cells sorted from blood. Specified subset: CD45RA-negative fraction. CDR3 bases: TGTGCCAGCAGCTTGGACCTCACTTTACTGAAAAGCCAAGAGACCCAGTACTTC. This codes for CASSLDLTLLKSQETQYF. The full variable domain, with the rest looked up from reference TRBV11-2 and TRBJ2-5, is EAGVAQSPRYKIIEKRQSVAFWCNPISGHATLYWYQQILGQGPKLLIQFQNNGVVDDSQLPKDRFSAERLKGVDSTLKIQPAKLEDSAVYLCASSLDLTLLKSQETQYFGPGTRLLVL.